The clone carrying this T cell receptor (beta chain) occurred many times. Its matching antigen is unknown. The source of the sample is a study of regulatory T cells in long-lasting Graves disease. The study's findings and limits: Newly diagnosed patients shared around 910 public clonotypes; persistent patients shared approximately 2,900.

iRepertoire HTBI primers and Arm-PCR of CDR3 regions built TCR beta libraries. Via MiXCR, TCRdb re-called the multiplex PCR reads, giving one row per CDR3 protein. The sample lists fewer than 650,000 distinct CDR3 sequences; around 17% were seen once. The germline V and J ends were trimmed by 4 bases and 9 bases, with 13 bases remaining between them. Germline V lookup: CDR1 MNHEY, CDR2 SMNVEV (reference sequence). This CDR3 spans 14 amino acids. Regarding time point: newly diagnosed GD, antithyroid drugs for less than 3 months. Isolated PBMC RNA provided the starting material for the TCR library. This sample was also put to use in a study of T cells in Graves' hyperthyroidism and ophthalmopathy. In that study: Calling Graves' hyperthyroidism stable meant ophthalmopathy did not progress within 18 months. Not enrolled were patients with uncontrolled infection, other autoimmune disease, pregnancy or lactation. A first-round RT-PCR of the TCR CDR3 used the HTBI primer set.

This clonotype originated in a woman younger than 45 with Graves disease. This sequence joins TRBV27 and TRBJ1-6, with D possibly being TRBD1 (6 bases). The starting material was peripheral blood mononuclear cells (PBMCs), obtained at new diagnosis, from a patient treated with antithyroid drugs. CDR3 sequence reads: CASSSPRGGSPLHF. The CDR3, as DNA: TGTGCCAGCAGTTCCCCGAGGGGGGGTTCACCCCTCCACTTT.